Listed below are T cell receptor beta chains from one sample, sequenced in a study of T-cell memory formation after mild COVID-19. TCRdb reprocessed the 5' RACE reads with MiXCR, giving one entry per CDR3 protein. Seen here are 120,000 to 150,000 distinct CDR3 sequences, about 6.1% observed once, and the top ten hold approximately 2.1%. The material sequenced was PBMCs or a T cell subset sorted from them (not recorded which). Receptors originate from an adult woman who had mild COVID-19 (a few samples of this study predate the infection). Cell type and time point are not known. Each CDR3 is given with its conserved first and last residue. D genes are given only for firm matches. Size values are once, few and many counts, or a class for expanded clones, and some rows have none.

>many|TRBD2|14|TRBJ2-1|TRBV7-9
TGTGCCAGCAGCGAGGGACTAACTAACAATGAGCAGTTCTTC
CASSEGLTNNEQFF
>NA|NA|14|TRBJ1-1|TRBV29-1
TGCAGCGTTGAGGGGGCAGCGAGGGGTCCTGAAGCTTTCTTT
CSVEGAARGPEAFF
>NA|NA|16|TRBJ1-2|TRBV5-4
TGTGACAGCAGCTTGGGAGGTGGGGGTGCTGACTATGGCTACACCTTC
CDSSLGGGGADYGYTF
>NA|NA|15|TRBJ2-5|TRBV7-7
TGTGCTAGCAGCTTAGGGTGGGGCGGCCAAGAGACCCAGTACTTC
CASSLGWGGQETQYF
>NA|NA|15|TRBJ2-6|TRBV6-5
TGTGCCAGCAGTTCGACTGACTCTGGGGCCAACGTCCTGACTTTC
CASSSTDSGANVLTF
>few|NA|14|TRBJ2-2|TRBV12-3/TRBV12-4
TGTGCCAGCAGTACCGGCTACCTCGCCGGGGAGCTGTTTTTT
CASSTGYLAGELFF
>many|NA|14|TRBJ2-3|TRBV3-1
TGTGCCAGCAGCCGGGAGCGGGTCACAGATACGCAGTATTTT
CASSRERVTDTQYF
>many|TRBD1|14|TRBJ1-1|TRBV6-5
TGTGCCGCTTCTTTGACAGGGAAGGCCACTGAAGCTTTCTTT
CAASLTGKATEAFF
>many|NA|14|TRBJ1-2|TRBV12-3/TRBV12-4
TGTGCCAGCAGTTTCGTCCAGGCAACCTATGGCTACACCTTC
CASSFVQATYGYTF
>many|NA|15|TRBJ1-5|TRBV24-1
TGTGCCACCAGTGATTCCAGGGAGGGCAATCAGCCCCAGCATTTT
CATSDSREGNQPQHF
>few|NA|15|TRBJ2-3|TRBV9
TGTGCCAGCAGCGCCCGGACTCTCTGGGCAGATACGCAGTATTTT
CASSARTLWADTQYF
>many|TRBD2|17|TRBJ2-3|TRBV5-6
TGTGCCAGCAGCCCCCGGACTCTAGCGGGGGGCGTAGATACGCAGTATTTT
CASSPRTLAGGVDTQYF
>NA|NA|15|TRBJ1-1|TRBV24-1
TGTGCCACCAGTGATTCCCCGCCGAAAAACACTGAAGCTTTCTTT
CATSDSPPKNTEAFF
>NA|TRBD2|16|TRBJ2-3|TRBV4-3
TGCGCCAGCAGCCAAGAAAGCGGGGCCCGCACAGATACGCAGTATTTT
CASSQESGARTDTQYF
>few|TRBD2|15|TRBJ2-1|TRBV5-1
TGCGCCAGCAGCTCAGGGACTAGCGGTGTTAAAGAGCAGTTCTTC
CASSSGTSGVKEQFF
>few|TRBD1|16|TRBJ1-6|TRBV19
TGTGCCAGTAGTAACAATTGGCAGGGGGTCGGATCACCCCTCCACTTT
CASSNNWQGVGSPLHF
>many|TRBD2|13|TRBJ2-7|TRBV7-2
TGTGCCAGCAGCTTGGGCGGGAGCAACGAGCAGTACTTC
CASSLGGSNEQYF
>NA|NA|17|TRBJ1-4|TRBV6-1
TGTGCCAGCAGTGAACTCGGGACGGTCGCAACTAATGAAAAACTGTTTTTT
CASSELGTVATNEKLFF
>many|TRBD2|16|TRBJ2-3|TRBV11-2
TGTGCCAGCAGTTCTCTAGCGGGGGGGAGCACAGATACGCAGTATTTT
CASSSLAGGSTDTQYF
>NA|TRBD1|13|TRBJ2-4|TRBV27
TGTGCCAGTCGTTCAGGGGGCCAAAACATTCAGTACTTC
CASRSGGQNIQYF
>few|TRBD1|17|TRBJ1-1|TRBV3-1
TGTGCCAGCAGCCGCGGGACAGGGGGAGTCCAGAACACTGAAGCTTTCTTT
CASSRGTGGVQNTEAFF
>many|TRBD1|14|TRBJ1-2|TRBV19
TGTGCCAGTATCCAAGGACAGGCCGGGCATGGCTACACCTTC
CASIQGQAGHGYTF
>few|TRBD1|15|TRBJ1-2|TRBV24-1
TGTGCCACCAGTGAAGGGACAGGGGGCGTTGATGGCTACACCTTC
CATSEGTGGVDGYTF
>few|TRBD1|14|TRBJ2-3|TRBV2
TGTGCCAGCAGTGACAGGACAGGAACAGATACGCAGTATTTT
CASSDRTGTDTQYF
>few|NA|15|TRBJ2-7|TRBV11-2
TGTGCCAGCAGCTTAGCTCCGGGGGGCCACTACGAGCAGTACTTC
CASSLAPGGHYEQYF
>few|NA|12|TRBJ1-5|TRBV19
TGTGCCAGTAGTAAGGGAAGGCAGCCCCAGCATTTT
CASSKGRQPQHF
>many|TRBD2|16|TRBJ2-3|TRBV7-2
TGTGCCAGCAGCTTCCCTAGCGGGGGGGGGAGAGATACGCAGTATTTT
CASSFPSGGGRDTQYF
>few|NA|13|TRBJ1-2|TRBV25-1
TGTGCCAGCAGTTCGAGCAGGTTCTATGGCTACACCTTC
CASSSSRFYGYTF
>many|TRBD2|20|TRBJ2-1|TRBV5-1
TGCGCCAGCAGCTTAGTTTCATCTAGCGGGGGATCCCCCAGAGGCAATGAGCAGTTCTTC
CASSLVSSSGGSPRGNEQFF
>NA|NA|13|TRBJ2-7|TRBV11-3
TGTGCCAGCAGCCACAATTACGCCTACGAGCAGTACTTC
CASSHNYAYEQYF
>many|NA|15|TRBJ2-4|TRBV7-8
TGTGCCAGCAGCTTAGCGCGGGTAGCCAAAAACATTCAGTACTTC
CASSLARVAKNIQYF